These 23 T cell receptor beta chains were all obtained from the same sample, sequenced in a study of blood T cells in healthy people across ages. It was with a sample-barcoded 5' primer and a J-beta primer mix that a second PCR of roughly 6 to 12 cycles was run. A single record per CDR3 protein comes from TCRdb applying MiXCR to the 5' RACE reads. The sample includes 2 million or so distinct CDR3 sequences, around half of them seen just once. The sample was blood. The receptors shown here come from a woman between 35 and 50 years old in good health.

The chain couples TRBV5-1 to TRBJ2-1; TRBD2 matches at 14 bases. Germline CDR1 reads SGHRS; CDR2 reads YFSETQ. The trim removed 2 bases at V and 4 bases at J, leaving 5 bases unmatched. There are 17 residues in the CDR3. For the CDR3, the DNA is TGCGCCAGCAGCTTCATGGGACTAGCGGGGGTTTACAATGAGCAGTTCTTC. It is translated as CASSFMGLAGVYNEQFF.

This clonotype was counted a few times. The chain joins TRBV5-1 to TRBJ2-1, with D uncertain. The CDR3 runs to 14 residues. Looked up from germline, CDR1 is SGHRS and CDR2 is YFSETQ. Trimming shortened V by 4 bases and J by 2 bases, and 10 bases separated the two germline ends. The DNA for the CDR3 is TGCGCCAGCAGCCCGGGTAACCCCTACAATGAGCAGTTCTTC. It codes for CASSPGNPYNEQFF. The full variable domain, with the rest looked up from reference TRBV5-1 and TRBJ2-1, is KAGVTQTPRYLIKTRGQQVTLSCSPISGHRSVSWYQQTPGQGLQFLFEYFSETQRNKGNFPGRFSGRQFSNSRSEMNVSTLELGDSALYLCASSPGNPYNEQFFGPGTRLTVL.

The chain is built from TRBV28 and TRBJ2-5; 8 nucleotides match TRBD2. V lost 6 bases to trimming and J lost 5 bases; unmatched junction nucleotides: 8. CDR3 length equals 14 residues. Germline lookup yields CDR1 MDHEN and CDR2 SYDVKM. In DNA form, the CDR3 reads TGTGCCAGCAGGGGAATTGGACTAGCCGAGACCCAGTACTTC. Translation gives CASRGIGLAETQYF. Full variable domain (remainder filled in from reference TRBV28 and TRBJ2-5): DVKVTQSSRYLVKRTGEKVFLECVQDMDHENMFWYRQDPGLGLRLIYFSYDVKMKEKGDIPEGYSVSREKKERFSLILESASTNQTSMYLCASRGIGLAETQYFGPGTRLLVL.

This sequence joins TRBV28 and TRBJ2-1, with TRBD1 matching over 7 bases. CDR1 MDHEN and CDR2 SYDVKM come from the germline V gene. CDR3 length: 15 amino acids. V gave up 2 bases and J gave up 7 bases; unmatched junction bases: 8. CDR3 DNA: TGTGCCAGCAGTTTACCGGACAGGCTCGGTAATGAGCAGTTCTTC. Translated, it gives CASSLPDRLGNEQFF.

The V call is TRBV7-2, the J call TRBJ2-5, with D possibly TRBD1 on 6 matching bases. CDR3 length: 15 amino acids. Trimming shortened V by 5 bases and J by 12 bases, and 25 bases separated the two germline ends. Per the germline V gene, CDR1 is SGHTA and CDR2 is FQGNSA. The CDR3 region has the DNA TGTGCCAGCAGCCCTTCACTAGGGGGAGCGTGGGGGAAGTACTTC. Protein product: CASSPSLGGAWGKYF.

Here the CDR3 reads CASSQDSFRVDEQFF. CDR3 DNA: TGCGCCAGCAGCCAAGATAGTTTTCGGGTCGATGAGCAGTTCTTC. The genes are TRBV4-3 and TRBJ2-1; D remains ambiguous. This CDR3 has 15 residues. The germline V gene encodes CDR1 LGHNA and CDR2 YSLEER. Between the trimmed V and J ends, which lost 0 bases and 8 bases, there was a span of 14 bases.

The rearrangement links TRBV11-2 to TRBJ1-4; D possibly corresponds to TRBD1 (6 bases). This CDR3 comprises 15 residues. Between the trimmed V and J ends, which lost 5 bases and 8 bases, there was a span of 18 bases. Germline V CDR1 and CDR2: SGHAT, FQNNGV. The CDR3 loop reads CASSPGTRLGEKLFF. The CDR3 DNA is TGTGCCAGCAGCCCCGGGACACGGTTAGGGGAAAAACTGTTTTTT.

The genes are TRBV20-1 and TRBJ2-4; D assignment may be TRBD1 or TRBD2 (5 bases each). Trimming stripped 4 bases from V and 11 bases from J, with 18 bases between. CDR1 and CDR2 (germline): DFQATT, SNEGSKA (reference sequence). This CDR3 region has 13 residues. The CDR3, as DNA: TGCAGTGCTAACCGGGACGGCCCCTTTTTTCAGTACTTC. Protein: CSANRDGPFFQYF.

This clonotype was counted only a few times. The rearrangement joins TRBV5-1 to TRBJ1-5; the D gene is possibly TRBD1 (6 bases). Trimming removed 4 bases at V and 3 bases at J, with 11 bases between. From germline, CDR1 is SGHRS and CDR2 YFSETQ. There are 14 residues in the CDR3. In nucleotides, the CDR3 is TGCGCCAGCAGCCCTGGACAGAACAATCAGCCCCAGCATTTT. This encodes CASSPGQNNQPQHF.

The chain couples TRBV6-2 or TRBV6-3 to TRBJ2-7, with D possibly being TRBD1 (6 bases). Trimming took 6 bases from V and 3 from J, leaving 12 bases between them. Germline V gene lookup returns CDR1 MNHEY and CDR2 SVGEGT. This CDR3 has 13 amino acids. The CDR3 region is CASRPGQHYEQYF. The CDR3, as DNA: TGTGCCAGCAGGCCCGGACAGCACTACGAGCAGTACTTC.

This clonotype has more than one count but fewer than ten. V gene TRBV5-1 combines with J gene TRBJ2-5; a possible D gene is TRBD2 (5 bases). The CDR3 has 14 residues. Trimming pared 2 bases from V and 4 bases from J, leaving 12 bases between. Germline lookup yields CDR1 SGHRS and CDR2 YFSETQ. DNA of the CDR3: TGCGCCAGCAGCTTCTCCCGGGGAGCAGAGACCCAGTACTTC. It is translated as CASSFSRGAETQYF.

There are a few counts of this clonotype. J is TRBJ2-7 and V is TRBV3-1, with D possibly TRBD2 on 6 matching bases. This CDR3 region has 16 residues. V lost 3 bases to trimming and J lost 2 bases, with 17 bases between them. Germline lookup yields CDR1 LGHDT and CDR2 YNNKEL (reference sequence). In nucleotides, the CDR3 is TGTGCCAGCAGCCAGGATACGGGGGTTAGGGCCTACGAGCAGTACTTC. Translation gives CASSQDTGVRAYEQYF.

V usage is TRBV5-1 and J usage is TRBJ2-7, with TRBD2 matching over 7 bases. The CDR3 runs to 14 residues. Germline values: CDR1 SGHRS, CDR2 YFSETQ. With V trimmed by 1 base and J by 5 bases, 6 bases remained unmatched. The CDR3 loop reads CASSLQRGPNEQYF. The CDR3 bases are TGCGCCAGCAGCTTGCAGCGGGGCCCCAACGAGCAGTACTTC.

J is TRBJ2-3 and V is TRBV6-1; TRBD1 matches 8 bases. Trimming at V came to 4 bases and at J to 5 bases, leaving 11 bases not matched to a gene. The CDR3 runs to 16 residues. The V gene's germline CDR1 is MNHNS and CDR2 SASEGT. CDR3 sequence reads: CASSGDRPNLGDTQYF. CDR3 bases: TGTGCCAGCAGTGGGGACAGGCCGAATTTGGGAGATACGCAGTATTTT.

This chain uses TRBV11-2 with TRBJ2-3; D possibly corresponds to TRBD1 (5 bases). V gave up 5 bases and J gave up 4 bases, with 13 bases separating them. The CDR3 length is 14 residues. Per germline, CDR1 SGHAT and CDR2 FQNNGV. The CDR3 DNA follows: TGTGCCAGCAGCCCGCAGGGTTGGTCAGATACGCAGTATTTT. It translates to CASSPQGWSDTQYF.

The chain combines TRBV20-1 with TRBJ1-4, with D perhaps matching TRBD1 (5 bases). The germline V gene encodes CDR1 DFQATT and CDR2 SNEGSKA (reference sequence). The length of the CDR3 is 17 residues. V was cut by 3 bases and J by 6 bases, with 23 bases left in between. The CDR3 here is CSARRTTGTEGDEKLFF. As DNA, the CDR3 is TGCAGTGCTAGGAGAACCACCGGGACGGAGGGAGATGAAAAACTGTTTTTT.

The rearrangement links TRBV5-1 to TRBJ1-2; 8 bases are a match to TRBD1. The CDR3 runs to 13 residues. J was trimmed by 6 bases and V by 5 bases; bases with no gene match: 6. Germline values: CDR1 SGHRS, CDR2 YFSETQ. This CDR3 reads CASSQGAGNGYTF. CDR3 in DNA: TGCGCCAGCAGTCAGGGGGCAGGAAATGGCTACACCTTC.

This clonotype showed up just once. The chain employs TRBV4-2 and TRBJ1-4; no reliable D call. CDR1 and CDR2 from the germline V gene are LGHNA and YNFKEQ. The V gene lost 2 bases and the J gene lost 8 bases, with 9 bases spanning the gap. The CDR3 extends over 13 amino acids. CDR3 DNA sequence: TGTGCCAGCAGCCAATCAGGCCAAGAAAAACTGTTTTTT. Translation: CASSQSGQEKLFF.

The chain carries TRBV20-1 and TRBJ2-3, with 11 nucleotides matching TRBD2. CDR3 length: 18 amino acids. The J segment lost 0 bases and the V segment lost 3 bases, leaving 11 bases of the junction unmatched. Germline V gene sequence: CDR1 DFQATT, CDR2 SNEGSKA (reference sequence). The DNA of the CDR3 is TGCAGTGCTAGGGTGGCTAGCGGGGGGTTGGTTAGCACAGATACGCAGTATTTT. Its protein is CSARVASGGLVSTDTQYF.

The rearrangement uses TRBV6-7 and TRBJ1-5; 8 bases match TRBD1. TRBV6-7 is designated an ORF whose function remains uncertain. Unmatched junction bases numbered 6, after V lost 5 bases and J lost 3 bases. CDR3 length equals 15 residues. The CDR3 DNA reads TGTGCCAGCAGTACGGGACAGGAGCTCAATCAGCCCCAGCATTTT. Translating gives CASSTGQELNQPQHF.

The chain recombines TRBV7-9 with TRBJ2-3; 15 bases are a match to TRBD2. The CDR3 runs 17 residues. J gave up 0 bases and V 7 bases, and 5 bases lay outside the gene matches. Germline V gene sequence: CDR1 SEHNR, CDR2 FQNEAQ (reference sequence). The CDR3 reads CASTWTSGGGSTDTQYF. In DNA, the CDR3 is TGTGCCAGCACCTGGACTAGCGGGGGGGGAAGCACAGATACGCAGTATTTT.

This clonotype was observed a handful of times. This chain joins TRBV10-3 and TRBJ2-3; 11 bases align to TRBD1. Germline lookup yields CDR1 ENHRY and CDR2 SYGVKD. CDR3 length: 16 residues. With 2 bases clipped from V and 5 bases from J, the junction kept 6 bases outside the gene matches. In DNA form, the CDR3 reads TGTGCCATCAGTGAGCCGGGACAGGGGGTTAGAGATACGCAGTATTTT. It encodes CAISEPGQGVRDTQYF.

V is TRBV11-2 and J is TRBJ2-7; 9 bases map to TRBD1. Germline CDR1 and CDR2: SGHAT and FQNNGV. This CDR3 comprises 15 residues. V lost 6 bases to trimming and J lost 0 bases; unmatched junction nucleotides: 6. The CDR3 loop reads CASSTDRGYSYEQYF. As DNA, the CDR3 is TGTGCCAGCAGTACCGACAGGGGGTACTCCTACGAGCAGTACTTC.